The present T cell receptor (beta chain) was sequenced within a study of blood T cell repertoires in COVID-19. Overall study: In each case, the material was cDNA or gDNA derived from T cells, B-cell-depleted T cells, or PBMCs.

From germline, CDR1 is LNHNV and CDR2 YYDKDF (reference sequence). V lost 5 bases, J lost 0 bases, and 3 bases stayed unmatched. The CDR3 spans 15 residues. Sequencing was performed with immunoSEQ multiplex PCR; in TCRdb, only in-frame clones are kept and a portion is missing. The sample shows about 56,000 clones, 84% of them seen only once. Input material: peripheral blood. This rearrangement joins TRBV15 to TRBJ1-5, with TRBD1 matching 8 bases. The sequence came from a woman of 80 years or more with acute or convalescent COVID-19. CDR3 nucleotides: TGTGCCACCAGCGGACAGGGATATAGCAATCAGCCCCAGCATTTT. It encodes CATSGQGYSNQPQHF.